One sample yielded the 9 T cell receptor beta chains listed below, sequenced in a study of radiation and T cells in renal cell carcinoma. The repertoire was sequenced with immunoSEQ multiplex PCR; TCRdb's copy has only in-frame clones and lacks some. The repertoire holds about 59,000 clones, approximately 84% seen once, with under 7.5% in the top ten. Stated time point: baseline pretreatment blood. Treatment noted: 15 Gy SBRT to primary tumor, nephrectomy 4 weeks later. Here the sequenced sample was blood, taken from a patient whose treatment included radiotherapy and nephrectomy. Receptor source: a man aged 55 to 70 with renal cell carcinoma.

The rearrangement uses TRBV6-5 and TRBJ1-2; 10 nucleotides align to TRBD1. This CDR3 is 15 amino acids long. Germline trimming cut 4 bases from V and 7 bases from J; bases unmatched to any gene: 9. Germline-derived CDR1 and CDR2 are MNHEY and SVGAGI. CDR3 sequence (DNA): TGTGCCAGCAGTTTGACAGGGGGCGCCTCTTTTGGCTACACCTTC. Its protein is CASSLTGGASFGYTF.

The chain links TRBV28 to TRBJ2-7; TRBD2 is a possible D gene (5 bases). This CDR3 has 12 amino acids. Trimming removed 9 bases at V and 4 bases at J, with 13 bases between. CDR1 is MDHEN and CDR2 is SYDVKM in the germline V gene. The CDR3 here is CASCTSGYEQYV. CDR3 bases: TGTGCCAGTTGTACGAGCGGTTACGAGCAGTACGTC.

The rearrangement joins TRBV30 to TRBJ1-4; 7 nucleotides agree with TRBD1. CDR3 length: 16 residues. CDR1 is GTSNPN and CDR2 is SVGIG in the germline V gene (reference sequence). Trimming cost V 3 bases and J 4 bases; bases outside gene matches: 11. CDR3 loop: CAWSQGGTASNEKLFF. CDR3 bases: TGTGCCTGGAGCCAAGGGGGGACAGCAAGTAATGAAAAACTGTTTTTT.

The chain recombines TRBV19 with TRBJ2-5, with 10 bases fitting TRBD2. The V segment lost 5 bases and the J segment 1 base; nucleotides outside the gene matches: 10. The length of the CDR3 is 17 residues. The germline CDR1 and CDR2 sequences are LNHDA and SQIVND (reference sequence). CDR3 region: CASSRLVAGGFQETQYF. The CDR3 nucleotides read TGTGCCAGTAGTCGGTTAGTAGCGGGAGGCTTCCAAGAGACCCAGTACTTC.

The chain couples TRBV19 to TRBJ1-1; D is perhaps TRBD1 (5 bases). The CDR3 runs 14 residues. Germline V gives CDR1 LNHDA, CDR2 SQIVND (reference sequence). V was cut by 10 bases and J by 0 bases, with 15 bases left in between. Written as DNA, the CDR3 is TGTGCCACCTCGGGGGGACCTCTGAACACTGAAGCTTTCTTT. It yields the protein CATSGGPLNTEAFF.

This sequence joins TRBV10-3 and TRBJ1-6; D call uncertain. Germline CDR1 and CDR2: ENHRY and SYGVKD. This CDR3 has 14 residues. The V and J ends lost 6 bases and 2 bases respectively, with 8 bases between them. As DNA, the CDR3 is TGTGCCATCAGGGTTTCCACCTATAATTCACCCCTCCACTTT. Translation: CAIRVSTYNSPLHF.

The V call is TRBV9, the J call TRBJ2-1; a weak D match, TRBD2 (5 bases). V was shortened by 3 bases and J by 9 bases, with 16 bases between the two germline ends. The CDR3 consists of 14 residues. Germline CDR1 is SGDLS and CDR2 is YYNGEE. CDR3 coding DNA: TGTGCCAGCAGCGCCCTACCGGGCCGGGGTGAGCAGTTCTTC. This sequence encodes CASSALPGRGEQFF.

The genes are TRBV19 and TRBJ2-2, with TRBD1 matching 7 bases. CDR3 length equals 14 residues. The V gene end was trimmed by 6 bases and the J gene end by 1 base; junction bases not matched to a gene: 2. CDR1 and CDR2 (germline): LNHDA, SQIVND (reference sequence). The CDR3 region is CASRDRRNTGELFF. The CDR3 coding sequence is TGTGCCAGTAGGGACAGGAGGAACACCGGGGAGCTGTTTTTT.

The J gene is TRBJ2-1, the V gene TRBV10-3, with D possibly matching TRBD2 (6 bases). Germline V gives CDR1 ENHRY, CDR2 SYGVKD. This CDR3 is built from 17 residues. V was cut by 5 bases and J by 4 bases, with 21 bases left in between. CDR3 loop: CAISNTHAGNSYNEQFF. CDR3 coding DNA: TGTGCCATCAGTAATACCCATGCGGGGAACTCTTACAATGAGCAGTTCTTC.